This T cell receptor (beta chain) originates from a study of OX40 agonist ivuxolimab in advanced cancers. In germline, CDR1 is KGHSH, CDR2 LQKENI. V shed 4 bases, J shed 2 bases, and the junction held 4 bases outside the gene matches. The CDR3 runs to 16 residues. Blood samples were obtained at baseline, cycle 4 day 1, and cycle 7 day 1. Assay used: immunoSEQ multiplex PCR; TCRdb lists only in-frame clones, some missing. This table has some 49,000 clones, roughly 85% appearing once. V gene TRBV18 combines with J gene TRBJ2-3; 12 positions match TRBD2. The TCR was taken from an adult with an advanced solid tumor such as melanoma, head and neck, liver or kidney cancer. Material: CD4+ or CD8+ T cells sorted from blood, obtained in a trial of the OX40 agonist ivuxolimab. In DNA form, the CDR3 reads TGTGCCAGCTCACAAGGACTAGCGGGAACCACAGATACGCAGTATTTT. This translates into CASSQGLAGTTDTQYF.